This T cell receptor beta chain was sequenced during a study of CD8 T cells in Susac syndrome. Negative isolation was used for CD8+ and CD4+ T cells and FACS enrichment for TEMRA cells. Study-level results: It was acknowledged in the study that its TCR sequencing and HLA analysis involved a relatively small number of individuals.

It was with random hexamers that about 0.45 to 1 ug RNA was reverse transcribed. Amplification of TCR beta CDR3 across 54 Vbeta and 13 Jbeta was performed with immunoSEQ multiplex PCR. TCRdb ran MiXCR on the immunoSEQ multiplex PCR reads and lists one entry per CDR3 protein. The table lists more than 95,000 distinct CDR3 sequences, 90% to 95% of them singletons, with 0.093% in the top ten. Germline V CDR1 and CDR2: MDHEN, SYDVKM. There are 14 residues in the CDR3. V gave up 10 bases and J gave up 2 bases, with 14 bases separating them. Comment on this clonotype: Antigen: not known.

The rearrangement joins TRBV28 to TRBJ2-2; TRBD1 is a possible D gene (5 bases). Input material: CD4+ T cells from PBMCs. The receptor's source is a human donor with multiple sclerosis. CDR3 residues: CATRAGRNTGELFF. The CDR3 region has the DNA TGTGCCACCAGGGCAGGGCGTAACACCGGGGAGCTGTTTTTT.